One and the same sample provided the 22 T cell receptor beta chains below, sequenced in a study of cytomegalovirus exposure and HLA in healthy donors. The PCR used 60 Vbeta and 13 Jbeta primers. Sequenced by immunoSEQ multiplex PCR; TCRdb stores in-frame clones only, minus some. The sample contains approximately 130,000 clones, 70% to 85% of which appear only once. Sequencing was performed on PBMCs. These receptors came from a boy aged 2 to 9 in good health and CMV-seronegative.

Here the CDR3 reads CASSLSDTYQPQHF. The CDR3 DNA reads as TGTGCCAGCAGTTTATCAGACACCTATCAGCCCCAGCATTTT. V gene TRBV27 combines with J gene TRBJ1-5; D gene unclear. There are 14 residues in the CDR3. V lost 0 bases and J 5 bases, leaving 8 bases between the germline ends. CDR1 and CDR2 from the germline V gene are MNHEY and SMNVEV (reference sequence).

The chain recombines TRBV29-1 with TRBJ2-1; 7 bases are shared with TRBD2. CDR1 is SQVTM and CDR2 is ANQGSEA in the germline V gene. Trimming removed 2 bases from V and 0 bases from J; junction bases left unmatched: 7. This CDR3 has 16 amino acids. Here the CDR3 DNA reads TGCAGCGTTGAAAATCAAGCGGGGAGCTCCTACAATGAGCAGTTCTTC. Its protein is CSVENQAGSSYNEQFF.

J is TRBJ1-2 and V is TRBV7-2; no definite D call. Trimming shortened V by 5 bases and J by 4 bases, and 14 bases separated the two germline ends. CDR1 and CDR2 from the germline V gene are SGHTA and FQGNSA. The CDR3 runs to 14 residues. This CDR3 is CASSPGGVLYGYTF. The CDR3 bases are TGTGCCAGCAGCCCCGGCGGAGTCCTCTATGGCTACACCTTC.

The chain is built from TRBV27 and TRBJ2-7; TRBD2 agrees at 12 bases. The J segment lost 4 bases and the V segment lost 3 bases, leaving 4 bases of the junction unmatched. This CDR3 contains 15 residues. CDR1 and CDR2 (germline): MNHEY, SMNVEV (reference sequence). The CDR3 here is CASSLTGTSGYEQYV. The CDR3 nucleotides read TGTGCCAGCAGTTTGACCGGGACTAGCGGGTACGAGCAGTACGTC.

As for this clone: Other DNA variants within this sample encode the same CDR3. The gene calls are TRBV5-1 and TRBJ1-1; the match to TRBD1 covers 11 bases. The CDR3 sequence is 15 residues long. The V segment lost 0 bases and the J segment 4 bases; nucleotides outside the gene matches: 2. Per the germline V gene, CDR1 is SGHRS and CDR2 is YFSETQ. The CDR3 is CASSLAGQGGTEAFF. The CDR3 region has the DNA TGCGCCAGCAGCTTGGCGGGACAGGGGGGCACTGAAGCTTTCTTT.

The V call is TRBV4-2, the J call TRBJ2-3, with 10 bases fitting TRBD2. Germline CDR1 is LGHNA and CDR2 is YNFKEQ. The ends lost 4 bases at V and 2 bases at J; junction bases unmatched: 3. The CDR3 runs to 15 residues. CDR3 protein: CASSPGTSVTDTQYF. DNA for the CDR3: TGTGCCAGCAGCCCCGGGACTAGCGTCACAGATACGCAGTATTTT.

The CDR3 sequence: CASSMRNTEAFF. The CDR3 DNA reads as TGTGCCAGTAGTATGCGCAACACTGAAGCTTTCTTT. The rearrangement uses TRBV19 and TRBJ1-1; D not certain. Trimming removed 3 bases at V and 2 bases at J, with 4 bases between. Germline V gives CDR1 LNHDA, CDR2 SQIVND (reference sequence). The CDR3 is made up of 12 amino acids.

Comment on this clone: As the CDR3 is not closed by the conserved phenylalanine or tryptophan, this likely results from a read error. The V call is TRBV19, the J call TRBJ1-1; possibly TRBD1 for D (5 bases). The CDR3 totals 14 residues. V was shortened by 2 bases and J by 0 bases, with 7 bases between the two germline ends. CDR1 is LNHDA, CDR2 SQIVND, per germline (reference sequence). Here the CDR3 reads CASSIQGLNTEAFL. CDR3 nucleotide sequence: TGTGCCAGTAGTATACAGGGCTTGAACACTGAAGCTTTCCTT.

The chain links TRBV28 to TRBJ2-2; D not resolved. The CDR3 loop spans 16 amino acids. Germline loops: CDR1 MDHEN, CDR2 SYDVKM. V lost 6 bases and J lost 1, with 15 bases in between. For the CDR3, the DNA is TGTGCCAGCAGCCCACGGATTGGGCTGAACACCGGGGAGCTGTTTTTT. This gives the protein CASSPRIGLNTGELFF.

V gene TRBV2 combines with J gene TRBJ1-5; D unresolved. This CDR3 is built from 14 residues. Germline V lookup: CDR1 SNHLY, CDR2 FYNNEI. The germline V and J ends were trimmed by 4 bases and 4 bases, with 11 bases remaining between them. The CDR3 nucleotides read TGTGCCAGCAGTGGAGAGTCGGGGAATCAGCCCCAGCATTTT. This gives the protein CASSGESGNQPQHF. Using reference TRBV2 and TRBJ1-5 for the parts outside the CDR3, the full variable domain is EPEVTQTPSHQVTQMGQEVILRCVPISNHLYFYWYRQILGQKVEFLVSFYNNEISEKSEIFDDQFSVERPDGSNFTLKIRSTKLEDSAMYFCASSGESGNQPQHFGDGTRLSIL.

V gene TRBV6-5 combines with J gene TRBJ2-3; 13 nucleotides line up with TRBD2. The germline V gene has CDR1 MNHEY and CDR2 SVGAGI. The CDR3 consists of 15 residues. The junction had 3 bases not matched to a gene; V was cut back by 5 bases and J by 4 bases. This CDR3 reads CASSPTSGGADTQYF. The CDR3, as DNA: TGTGCCAGCAGTCCTACTAGCGGGGGGGCAGATACGCAGTATTTT.

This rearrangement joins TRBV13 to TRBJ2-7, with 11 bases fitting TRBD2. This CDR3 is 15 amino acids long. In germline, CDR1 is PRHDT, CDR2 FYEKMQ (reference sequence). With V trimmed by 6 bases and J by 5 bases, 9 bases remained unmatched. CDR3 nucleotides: TGTGCCAGCAGTTATAGCGGGAGGGCCTATAACGAGCAGTACGTC. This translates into CASSYSGRAYNEQYV.

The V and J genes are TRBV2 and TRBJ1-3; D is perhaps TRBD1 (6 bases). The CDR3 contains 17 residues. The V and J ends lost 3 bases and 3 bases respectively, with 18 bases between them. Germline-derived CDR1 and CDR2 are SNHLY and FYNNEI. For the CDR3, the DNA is TGTGCCAGCAGTGAGTTGCGGGGGGCGTCAGTTGGAAACACCATATATTTT. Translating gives CASSELRGASVGNTIYF. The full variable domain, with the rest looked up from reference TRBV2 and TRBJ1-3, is EPEVTQTPSHQVTQMGQEVILRCVPISNHLYFYWYRQILGQKVEFLVSFYNNEISEKSEIFDDQFSVERPDGSNFTLKIRSTKLEDSAMYFCASSELRGASVGNTIYFGEGSWLTVV.

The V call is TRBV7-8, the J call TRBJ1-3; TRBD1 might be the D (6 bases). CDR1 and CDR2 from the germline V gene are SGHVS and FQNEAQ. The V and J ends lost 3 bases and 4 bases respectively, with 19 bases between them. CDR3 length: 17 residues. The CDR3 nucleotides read TGTGCCAGCAGCTTCTTCCGGTGGGCAGGGGAAGGAAACACCATATATTTT. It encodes CASSFFRWAGEGNTIYF.

CDR3 in amino acids: CASSNGRLAGVNRDPSTDTQYF. The CDR3 DNA follows: TGTGCCAGCAGCAATGGGCGACTAGCGGGAGTGAACCGTGACCCTAGCACAGATACGCAGTATTTT. This chain uses TRBV21-1 with TRBJ2-3; the table gives TRBD2 as D, unverified against the DNA. TRBV21-1 is flagged as a pseudogene. The CDR3 loop spans 22 amino acids.

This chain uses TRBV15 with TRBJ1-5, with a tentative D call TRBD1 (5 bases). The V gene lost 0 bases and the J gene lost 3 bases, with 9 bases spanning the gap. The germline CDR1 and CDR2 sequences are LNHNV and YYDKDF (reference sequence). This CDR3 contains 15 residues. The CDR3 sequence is CATSREGALNQPQHF. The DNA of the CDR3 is TGTGCCACCAGCAGAGAAGGGGCTCTCAATCAGCCCCAGCATTTT.

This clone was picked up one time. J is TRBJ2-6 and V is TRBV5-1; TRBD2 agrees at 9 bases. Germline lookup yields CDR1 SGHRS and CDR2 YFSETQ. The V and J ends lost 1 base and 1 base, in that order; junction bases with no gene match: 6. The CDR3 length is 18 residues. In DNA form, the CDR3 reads TGCGCCAGCAGCTTGAGCCTAGCGGGATCGTCTGGGGCCAACGTCCTGACTTTC. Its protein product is CASSLSLAGSSGANVLTF.

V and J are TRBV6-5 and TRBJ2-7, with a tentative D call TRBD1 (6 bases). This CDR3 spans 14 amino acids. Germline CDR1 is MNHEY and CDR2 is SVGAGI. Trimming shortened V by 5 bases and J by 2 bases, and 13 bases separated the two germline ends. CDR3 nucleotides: TGTGCCAGCAGTCTTGTCAGGACAGCCTACGAGCAGTACTTC. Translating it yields CASSLVRTAYEQYF.

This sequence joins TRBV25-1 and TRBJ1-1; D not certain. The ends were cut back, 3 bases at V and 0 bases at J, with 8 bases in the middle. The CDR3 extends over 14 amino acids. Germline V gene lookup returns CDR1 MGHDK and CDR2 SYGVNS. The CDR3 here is CASSDEGLNTEAFF. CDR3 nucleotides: TGTGCCAGCAGTGATGAGGGATTGAACACTGAAGCTTTCTTT.

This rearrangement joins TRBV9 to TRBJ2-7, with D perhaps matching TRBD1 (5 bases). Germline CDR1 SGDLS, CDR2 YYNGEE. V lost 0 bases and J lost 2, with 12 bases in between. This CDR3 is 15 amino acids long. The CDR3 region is CASSVADTLAYEQYF. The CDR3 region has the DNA TGTGCCAGCAGCGTAGCGGACACCCTGGCCTACGAGCAGTACTTC. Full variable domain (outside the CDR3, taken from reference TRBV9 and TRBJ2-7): DSGVTQTPKHLITATGQRVTLRCSPRSGDLSVYWYQQSLDQGLQFLIQYYNGEERAKGNILERFSAQQFPDLHSELNLSSLELGDSALYFCASSVADTLAYEQYFGPGTRLTVT.

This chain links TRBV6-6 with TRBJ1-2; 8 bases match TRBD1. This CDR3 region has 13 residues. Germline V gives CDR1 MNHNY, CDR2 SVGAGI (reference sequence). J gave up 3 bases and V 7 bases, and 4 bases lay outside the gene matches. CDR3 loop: CASIPTGDYGYTF. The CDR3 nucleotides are TGTGCCAGCATCCCGACAGGGGACTATGGCTACACCTTC.

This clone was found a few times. CDR3 nucleotide sequence: TGTGCCAGCAGGAGCTTGTCCTATGGCTACACCTTC. Residues: CASRSLSYGYTF. The chain combines TRBV6-1 with TRBJ1-2; no definite D call. The germline V and J ends were trimmed by 6 bases and 4 bases, with 9 bases remaining between them. Germline V gene lookup returns CDR1 MNHNS and CDR2 SASEGT. The CDR3 has 12 amino acids.